This TCR beta chain was profiled in a study of T-cell reconstitution after alpha-beta-depleted transplantation in children. Study-wide results and caveats: By about two months after transplant, alpha-beta T cells reportedly arose from several hundred graft clones that had expanded.

The CDR3 sequence is 13 residues long. With 5 bases removed from V and 0 bases from J, the gap between germline ends came to 11 bases. Looked up from germline, CDR1 is DFQATT and CDR2 is SNEGSKA (reference sequence). Preparation of the TCRbeta library involved a method that used unique molecular identifiers. TCRdb reprocessed the PCR reads via MiXCR and lists one record per CDR3 protein. Of some 450,000 distinct CDR3 sequences in the sample, roughly 43% were seen once. This clonotype has just a few counts. Its antigen is not known. This rearrangement joins TRBV20-1 to TRBJ2-7; D might be TRBD1 (6 bases). The receptor's source is a girl aged 2-10 years with aplastic anemia, due to receive a stem cell transplant. The specimen was PBMCs, collected before TCRalphabeta/CD19-depleted stem cell transplant. CDR3 residues: CSAHRDTSYEQYF. CDR3 sequence (DNA): TGCAGTGCTCACCGGGACACCTCCTACGAGCAGTACTTC.